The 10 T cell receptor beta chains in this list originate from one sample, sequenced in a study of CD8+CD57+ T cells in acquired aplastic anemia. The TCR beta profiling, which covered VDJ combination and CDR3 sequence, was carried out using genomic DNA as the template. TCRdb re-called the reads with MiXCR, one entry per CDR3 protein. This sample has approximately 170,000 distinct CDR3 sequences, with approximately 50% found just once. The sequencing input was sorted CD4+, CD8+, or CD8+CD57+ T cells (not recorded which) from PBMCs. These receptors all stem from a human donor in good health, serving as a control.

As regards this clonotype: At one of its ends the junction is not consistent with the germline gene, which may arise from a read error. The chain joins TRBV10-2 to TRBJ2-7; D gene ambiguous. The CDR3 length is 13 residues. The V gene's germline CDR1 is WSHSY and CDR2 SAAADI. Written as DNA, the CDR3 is TGTGCCAGCAGTTACCAATACTCCTACGAGCAGTACTTC. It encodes CASSYQYSYEQYF.

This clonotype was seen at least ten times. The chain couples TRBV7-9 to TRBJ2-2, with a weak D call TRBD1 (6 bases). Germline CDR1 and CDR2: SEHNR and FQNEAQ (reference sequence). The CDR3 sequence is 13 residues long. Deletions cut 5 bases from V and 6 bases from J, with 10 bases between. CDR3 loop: CASSLRGSGELFF. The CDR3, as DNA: TGTGCCAGCAGCCTCAGGGGTTCCGGGGAGCTGTTTTTT.

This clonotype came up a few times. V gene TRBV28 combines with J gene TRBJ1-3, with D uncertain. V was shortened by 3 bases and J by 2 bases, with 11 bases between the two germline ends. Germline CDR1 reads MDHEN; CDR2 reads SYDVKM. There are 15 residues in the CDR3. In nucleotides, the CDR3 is TGTGCCAGCAGTTTCGCTGGGATGGCTGGAAACACCATATATTTT. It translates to CASSFAGMAGNTIYF.

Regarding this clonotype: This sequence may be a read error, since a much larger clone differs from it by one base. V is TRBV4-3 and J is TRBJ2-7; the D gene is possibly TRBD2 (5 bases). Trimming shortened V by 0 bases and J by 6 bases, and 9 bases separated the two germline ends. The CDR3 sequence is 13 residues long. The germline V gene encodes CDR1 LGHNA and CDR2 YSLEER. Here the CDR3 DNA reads TGCGCCAGCAGCCAAGATCCGGGGTCCGAGCAGTACTTC. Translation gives CASSQDPGSEQYF.

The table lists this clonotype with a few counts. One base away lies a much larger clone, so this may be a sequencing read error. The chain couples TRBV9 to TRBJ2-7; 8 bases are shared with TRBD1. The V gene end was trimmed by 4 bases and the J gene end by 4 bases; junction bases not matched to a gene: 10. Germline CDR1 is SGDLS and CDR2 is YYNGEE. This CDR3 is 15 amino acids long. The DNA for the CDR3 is TGTGCCAGCAGCAAACAGGGGGGCCTCGGGTACGAGCAGTACTTC. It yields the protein CASSKQGGLGYEQYF.

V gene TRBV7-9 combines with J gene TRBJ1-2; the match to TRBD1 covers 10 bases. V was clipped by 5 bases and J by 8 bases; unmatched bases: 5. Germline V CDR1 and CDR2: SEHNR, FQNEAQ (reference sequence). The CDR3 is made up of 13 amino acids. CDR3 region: CASSPGQGVGYTF. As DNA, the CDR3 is TGTGCCAGCAGCCCAGGACAGGGGGTGGGCTACACCTTC.

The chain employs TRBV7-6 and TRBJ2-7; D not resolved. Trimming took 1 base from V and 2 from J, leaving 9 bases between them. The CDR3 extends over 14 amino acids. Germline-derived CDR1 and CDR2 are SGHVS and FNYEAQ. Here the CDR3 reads CASSLGGLAYEQYF. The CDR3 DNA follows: TGTGCCAGCAGCTTAGGTGGTCTCGCCTACGAGCAGTACTTC.

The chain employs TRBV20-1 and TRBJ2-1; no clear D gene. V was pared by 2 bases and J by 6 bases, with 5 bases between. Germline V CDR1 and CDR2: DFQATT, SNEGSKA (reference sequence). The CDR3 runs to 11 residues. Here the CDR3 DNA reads TGCAGTGCTAGACTTATCAATGAGCAGTTCTTC. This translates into CSARLINEQFF.

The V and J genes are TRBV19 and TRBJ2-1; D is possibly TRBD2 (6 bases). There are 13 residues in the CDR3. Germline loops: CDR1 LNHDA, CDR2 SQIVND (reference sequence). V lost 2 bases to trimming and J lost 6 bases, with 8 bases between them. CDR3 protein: CASSIPGSNEQFF. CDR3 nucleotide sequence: TGTGCCAGTAGTATACCCGGGAGCAATGAGCAGTTCTTC.

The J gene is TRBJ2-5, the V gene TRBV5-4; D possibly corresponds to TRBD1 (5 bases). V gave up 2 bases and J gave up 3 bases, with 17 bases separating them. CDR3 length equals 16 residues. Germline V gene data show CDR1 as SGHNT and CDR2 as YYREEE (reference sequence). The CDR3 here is CASSLRAGLSKETQYF. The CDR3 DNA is TGTGCCAGCAGCTTACGCGCAGGGCTCTCAAAAGAGACCCAGTACTTC.